This T cell receptor (beta chain) is from a study of shared clonotypes between healthy human individuals. The overall study: Three plates were used per donor for CD4 naive, three for CD4 memory, two for CD8 naive and one for CD8 memory. Study conclusions and caveats: Researchers sampled blood only, noting tissue repertoires likely differ.

The deep-level immunoSEQ assay was used. The data were produced by immunoSEQ multiplex PCR, yet TCRdb's version contains in-frame clones alone and is incomplete. The sample carries approximately 250,000 clones, 50% to 75% recorded once. Germline V gene sequence: CDR1 MNHNS, CDR2 SASEGT. Trimming took 4 bases from V and 2 from J, leaving 19 bases between them. The CDR3 spans 17 residues. As to this clone: Antigen unknown.

Nashville, Tennessee was home to all donors, each a Caucasian adult. The genes are TRBV6-1 and TRBJ2-3, with a weak D call TRBD2 (6 bases). The receptor was isolated from a man aged 25-40 years in good health. The sequencing input was memory CD4+ T cells sorted from blood. Noted subset: CD45RA-negative fraction. The CDR3 loop reads CASSALSGAGFTDTQYF. For the CDR3, the DNA is TGTGCCAGCAGTGCCCTCAGCGGAGCGGGCTTCACAGATACGCAGTATTTT.